The text below deals with one T cell receptor beta chain. Sequenced by immunoSEQ multiplex PCR; TCRdb stores in-frame clones only, minus some. The sample has 200,000 to 300,000 clones; about nine tenths are singletons. This sample was included in a study of blood T cell repertoires in COVID-19. Trimming shortened V by 3 bases and J by 7 bases, and 13 bases separated the two germline ends. The CDR3 spans 13 residues. The germline gives CDR1 SEHNR, CDR2 FQNEAQ (reference sequence). The clonotype was recovered from a woman in her forties who had recovered from COVID-19. The V and J genes are TRBV7-9 and TRBJ2-7, with a weak D call TRBD1 (7 bases). The specimen was peripheral blood. The CDR3: CASSFQGGGEQYF. CDR3 coding DNA: TGTGCCAGCAGCTTCCAGGGGGGCGGGGAGCAGTACTTC.